This TCR beta chain was sequenced in a study of blood T cell repertoires in COVID-19. Study as a whole: From the United States, Italy and Spain came samples of acute and convalescent COVID-19.

Repertoires were generated with immunoSEQ multiplex PCR, while TCRdb's copy carries only in-frame clones and drops some. The sample lists a few hundred thousand clones, 84% occurring once. In this sample, this clone turned up a few times. The CDR3 has 16 amino acids. In germline, CDR1 is KGHSH, CDR2 LQKENI. The V and J ends lost 4 bases and 1 base respectively, with 14 bases between them. The V gene is TRBV18, the J gene TRBJ2-1; D is perhaps TRBD2 (6 bases). This sequence was found in a man aged 40-49 years who had recovered from COVID-19. Sequenced sample: peripheral blood. This CDR3 reads CASSRTGTPSYNEQFF. CDR3 DNA: TGTGCCAGCTCACGTACCGGGACTCCGTCCTACAATGAGCAGTTCTTC.